The 7 T cell receptor beta chains reported below all come from one sample, sequenced in a study of cytomegalovirus exposure and HLA in healthy donors. PCR amplification relied on 60 Vbeta primers (plus 13 Jbeta primers). TCRdb's copy holds only in-frame clones and misses some; the assay was immunoSEQ multiplex PCR. The table shows nearly 110,000 clones, with 82% occurring only once. The sequenced sample consisted of PBMCs. The receptors stem from a young man in good health and CMV-seropositive.

This clone was seen a single time. The V gene is TRBV15, the J gene TRBJ2-1; 8 bases agree with TRBD2. After removal of 0 bases from V and 10 bases from J, the junction contained 2 bases not matched to a gene. The V gene's germline CDR1 is LNHNV and CDR2 YYDKDF (reference sequence). CDR3 length equals 13 residues. CDR3 protein: CATSRDSGAEQFF. CDR3 bases: TGTGCCACCAGCAGAGATAGCGGGGCCGAGCAGTTCTTC.

V is TRBV6-5 and J is TRBJ1-4, with TRBD1 as a possible D gene (5 bases). CDR3 length equals 15 residues. V lost 6 bases, J lost 6 bases, and 17 bases lay in between. Germline-derived CDR1 and CDR2 are MNHEY and SVGAGI. The CDR3 loop reads CASRPTGTSDEKLFF. CDR3 DNA sequence: TGTGCCAGCAGGCCGACCGGGACTTCAGATGAAAAACTGTTTTTT.

This chain uses TRBV19 with TRBJ2-7; 7 bases are shared with TRBD2. This CDR3 has 14 residues. Germline CDR1 and CDR2: LNHDA and SQIVND (reference sequence). Germline trimming cut 7 bases from V and 2 bases from J; bases unmatched to any gene: 8. The CDR3 nucleotides are TGTGCCAGTAAACGCAAAGCGGGGACCTACGAGCAGTACTTC. It encodes CASKRKAGTYEQYF.

This clone was observed a few times. This chain joins TRBV9 and TRBJ2-3; D remains unclear. V was cut by 0 bases and J by 0 bases, with 11 bases left in between. This CDR3 has 16 residues. In germline, CDR1 is SGDLS, CDR2 YYNGEE. CDR3 nucleotides: TGTGCCAGCAGCGTAGATTCGAGTCCCAGCACAGATACGCAGTATTTT. It yields the protein CASSVDSSPSTDTQYF.

Only one count was recorded for this clone. This rearrangement joins TRBV9 to TRBJ2-5; TRBD1 might be the D (6 bases). In germline, CDR1 is SGDLS, CDR2 YYNGEE. V lost 0 bases to trimming and J lost 2 bases, with 11 bases between them. This CDR3 contains 15 residues. CDR3 loop: CASSVGTAGQETQYF. DNA of the CDR3: TGTGCCAGCAGCGTAGGGACAGCTGGTCAAGAGACCCAGTACTTC. Together with reference TRBV9 and TRBJ2-5, the CDR3 gives the full variable domain: DSGVTQTPKHLITATGQRVTLRCSPRSGDLSVYWYQQSLDQGLQFLIQYYNGEERAKGNILERFSAQQFPDLHSELNLSSLELGDSALYFCASSVGTAGQETQYFGPGTRLLVL.

The chain joins TRBV5-1 to TRBJ1-1; possible D gene TRBD1, 6 bases. The CDR3 covers 13 residues. Germline V CDR1 and CDR2: SGHRS, YFSETQ. With 4 bases removed from V and 7 bases from J, the gap between germline ends came to 14 bases. CDR3 protein: CASSHDRPDEAFF. The CDR3 nucleotides are TGCGCCAGCAGCCATGACAGGCCGGATGAAGCTTTCTTT.

This clone was counted a single time. J is TRBJ2-4 and V is TRBV2; D not resolved. V was pared by 7 bases and J by 15 bases, with 10 bases between. Germline loops: CDR1 SNHLY, CDR2 FYNNEI. The CDR3 sequence is 9 residues long. Here the CDR3 reads CASKSRWYF. CDR3 coding DNA: TGTGCCAGCAAGTCGCGATGGTACTTC.